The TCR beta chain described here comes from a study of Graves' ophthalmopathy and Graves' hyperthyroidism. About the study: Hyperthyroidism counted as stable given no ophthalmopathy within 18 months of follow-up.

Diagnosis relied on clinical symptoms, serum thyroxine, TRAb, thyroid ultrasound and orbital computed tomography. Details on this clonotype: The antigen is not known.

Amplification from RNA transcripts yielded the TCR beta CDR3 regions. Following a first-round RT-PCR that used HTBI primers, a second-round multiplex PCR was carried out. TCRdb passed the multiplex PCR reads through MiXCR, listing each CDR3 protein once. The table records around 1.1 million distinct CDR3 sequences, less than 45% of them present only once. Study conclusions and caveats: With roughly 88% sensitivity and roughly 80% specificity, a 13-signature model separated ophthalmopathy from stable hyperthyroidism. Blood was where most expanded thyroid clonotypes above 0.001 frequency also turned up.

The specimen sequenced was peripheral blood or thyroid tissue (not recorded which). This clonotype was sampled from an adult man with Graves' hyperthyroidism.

DNA of the CDR3: TGTGCCAGCAGCGATGACACTACCTACGAGCAGTACTTC. Protein sequence: CASSDDTTYEQYF. The chain links TRBV9 to TRBJ2-7; no definite D call. The CDR3 spans 13 residues. V lost 3 bases to trimming and J lost 2 bases, with 9 bases between them. Germline V gene lookup returns CDR1 SGDLS and CDR2 YYNGEE. The full variable domain, completed using reference TRBV9 and TRBJ2-7, is DSGVTQTPKHLITATGQRVTLRCSPRSGDLSVYWYQQSLDQGLQFLIQYYNGEERAKGNILERFSAQQFPDLHSELNLSSLELGDSALYFCASSDDTTYEQYFGPGTRLTVT.